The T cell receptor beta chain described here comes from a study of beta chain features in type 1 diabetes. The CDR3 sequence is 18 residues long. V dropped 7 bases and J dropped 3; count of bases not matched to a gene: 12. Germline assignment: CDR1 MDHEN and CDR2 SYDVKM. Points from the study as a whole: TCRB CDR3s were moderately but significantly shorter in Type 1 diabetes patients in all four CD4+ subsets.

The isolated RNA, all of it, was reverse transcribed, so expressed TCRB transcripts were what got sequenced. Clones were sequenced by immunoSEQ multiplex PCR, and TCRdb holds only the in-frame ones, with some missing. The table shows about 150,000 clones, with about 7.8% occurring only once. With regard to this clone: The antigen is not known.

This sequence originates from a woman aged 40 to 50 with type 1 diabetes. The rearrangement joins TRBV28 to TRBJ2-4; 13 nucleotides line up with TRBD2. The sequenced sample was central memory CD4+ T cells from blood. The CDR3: CASTAPGLAGDGKNIQYF. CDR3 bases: TGTGCCAGCACCGCTCCTGGACTAGCGGGAGACGGCAAAAACATTCAGTACTTC. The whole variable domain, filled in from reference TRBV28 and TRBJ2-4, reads DVKVTQSSRYLVKRTGEKVFLECVQDMDHENMFWYRQDPGLGLRLIYFSYDVKMKEKGDIPEGYSVSREKKERFSLILESASTNQTSMYLCASTAPGLAGDGKNIQYFGAGTRLSVL.